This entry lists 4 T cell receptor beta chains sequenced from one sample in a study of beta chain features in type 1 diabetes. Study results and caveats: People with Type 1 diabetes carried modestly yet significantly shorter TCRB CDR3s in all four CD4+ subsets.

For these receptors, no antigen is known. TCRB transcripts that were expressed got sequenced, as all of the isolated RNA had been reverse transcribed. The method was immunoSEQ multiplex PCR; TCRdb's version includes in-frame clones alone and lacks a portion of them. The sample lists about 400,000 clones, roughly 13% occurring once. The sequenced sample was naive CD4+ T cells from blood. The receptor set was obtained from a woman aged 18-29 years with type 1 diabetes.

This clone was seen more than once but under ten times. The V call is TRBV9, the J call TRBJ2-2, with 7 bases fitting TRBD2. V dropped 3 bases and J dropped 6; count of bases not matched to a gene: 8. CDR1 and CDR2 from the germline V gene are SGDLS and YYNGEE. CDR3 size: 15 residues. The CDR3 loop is CASSERGGEAGELFF. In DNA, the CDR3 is TGTGCCAGCAGCGAGAGGGGAGGGGAGGCCGGGGAGCTGTTTTTT.

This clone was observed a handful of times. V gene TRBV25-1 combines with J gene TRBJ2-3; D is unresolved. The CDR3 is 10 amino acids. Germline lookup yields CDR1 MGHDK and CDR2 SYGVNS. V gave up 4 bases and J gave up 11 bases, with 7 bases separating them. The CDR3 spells CASSAVVQYF. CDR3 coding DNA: TGTGCCAGCAGTGCGGTAGTGCAGTATTTT.

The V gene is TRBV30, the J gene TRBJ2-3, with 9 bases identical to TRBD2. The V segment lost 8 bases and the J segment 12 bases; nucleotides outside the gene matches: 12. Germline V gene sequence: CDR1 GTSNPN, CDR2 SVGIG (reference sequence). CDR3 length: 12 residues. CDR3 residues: CAGQTLAGTQYF. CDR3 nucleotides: TGTGCCGGCCAGACTCTAGCGGGGACACAGTATTTT. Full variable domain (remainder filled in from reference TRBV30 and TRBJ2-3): SQTIHQWPATLVQPVGSPLSLECTVEGTSNPNLYWYRQAAGRGLQLLFYSVGIGQISSEVPQNLSASRPQDRQFILSSKKLLLSDSGFYLCAGQTLAGTQYFGPGTRLTVL.

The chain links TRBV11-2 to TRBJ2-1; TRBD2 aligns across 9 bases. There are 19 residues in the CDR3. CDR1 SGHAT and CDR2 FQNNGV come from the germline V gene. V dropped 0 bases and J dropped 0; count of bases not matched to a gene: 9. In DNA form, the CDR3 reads TGTGCCAGCAGCTTAGATTCGCGGGGGGGTTTGAGCTCCTACAATGAGCAGTTCTTC. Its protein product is CASSLDSRGGLSSYNEQFF. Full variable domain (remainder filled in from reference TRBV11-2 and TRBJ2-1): EAGVAQSPRYKIIEKRQSVAFWCNPISGHATLYWYQQILGQGPKLLIQFQNNGVVDDSQLPKDRFSAERLKGVDSTLKIQPAKLEDSAVYLCASSLDSRGGLSSYNEQFFGPGTRLTVL.